A selection of T cell receptor beta chains follows, all from one sample in a study of regulatory T cells in long-lasting Graves disease. MiXCR was run by TCRdb on the multiplex PCR reads, yielding one entry per CDR3 protein. The data contain roughly 400,000 distinct CDR3 sequences, less than 25% of them singletons. Specimen: peripheral blood mononuclear cells (PBMCs), collected when the disease was refractory, from a patient treated with antithyroid drugs. These receptors were collected from a female donor with Graves disease. CDR3s include the opening cysteine and the closing phenylalanine or tryptophan. Fields, in order: V gene, D gene, J gene, clone size, CDR3 protein, CDR3 DNA. D genes are given only for firm matches. The size field is filled for only some rows; it gives once, few, many or a size class.

TRBV10-3	TRBD2	TRBJ2-7	-	CATRPGGGRIYEQYF	TGTGCCACCCGACCCGGGGGGGGACGTATCTACGAGCAGTACTTC
TRBV4-1	-	TRBJ2-7	-	CASSLKAGSSYEQYF	TGCGCCAGCAGCCTTAAGGCAGGCAGCTCCTACGAGCAGTACTTC
TRBV15	-	TRBJ2-7	many	CATSRGDSYEQYF	TGTGCCACCAGCAGGGGGGATTCCTACGAGCAGTACTTC
TRBV6-6	TRBD1	TRBJ1-6	few	CASSYSIPFGQGNSPLHF	TGTGCCAGCAGTTACTCGATACCCTTTGGACAGGGTAATTCACCCCTCCACTTT
TRBV5-1	-	TRBJ2-5	-	CASSLWARVSAEETQYF	TGCGCCAGCAGCTTGTGGGCCAGGGTTTCGGCGGAAGAGACCCAGTACTTC
TRBV20-1	-	TRBJ2-3	-	CSASRGASTDTQYF	TGCAGTGCTAGCAGGGGGGCTAGCACAGATACGCAGTATTTT
TRBV20-1	-	TRBJ2-2	many	CSATDSSTGELFF	TGCAGTGCCACGGACAGCTCCACCGGGGAGCTGTTTTTT
TRBV18	TRBD2	TRBJ2-5	-	CASSPRRGGSETQYF	TGTGCCAGCTCACCGCGACGGGGGGGGTCGGAGACCCAGTACTTC
TRBV29-1	-	TRBJ2-5	many	CSVGRYQETQYF	TGCAGCGTTGGACGGTACCAAGAGACCCAGTACTTC
TRBV7-2	-	TRBJ2-7	many	CASSRTGTEPAEQYF	TGTGCCAGCAGCCGAACCGGGACGGAGCCCGCCGAGCAGTACTTC
TRBV10-2	-	TRBJ2-7	few	CASIGRGTPYEQYF	TGCGCCAGCATTGGGCGCGGGACTCCCTACGAGCAGTACTTC
TRBV6-2/TRBV6-3	-	TRBJ2-2	few	CASSYLSLTGELFF	TGTGCCAGCAGTTACTTGAGCCTAACCGGGGAGCTGTTTTTT
TRBV5-6	-	TRBJ2-5	few	CASSLVTGPATQYF	TGTGCCAGCAGCTTGGTTACAGGGCCCGCGACCCAGTACTTC
TRBV28	TRBD2	TRBJ2-7	many	CASTQLAGGPNEQYF	TGTGCCAGCACCCAACTAGCGGGAGGGCCTAACGAGCAGTACTTC
TRBV25-1	-	TRBJ1-2	-	CASSEYYGNYGYTF	TGTGCCAGCAGTGAATACTACGGAAACTATGGCTACACCTTC
TRBV7-2	-	TRBJ2-3	-	CASSFSLLSTDTQYF	TGTGCCAGCAGCTTTAGCCTCTTAAGCACAGATACGCAGTATTTT
TRBV4-3	-	TRBJ2-6	-	CASSQESTGANVLTF	TGCGCCAGCAGCCAAGAGAGTACTGGGGCCAACGTCCTGACTTTC
TRBV6-4	TRBD1	TRBJ2-1	few	CASSPGQGAYNEQFF	TGTGCCAGCAGCCCTGGACAGGGGGCGTACAATGAGCAGTTCTTC
TRBV18	TRBD2	TRBJ2-5	-	CPSSPTSGQETQYF	TGTCCCAGCTCACCTACTAGCGGACAAGAGACCCAGTACTTC
TRBV20-1	TRBD1	TRBJ1-5	few	CSARAGQGSYQPQHF	TGCAGTGCTAGAGCCGGACAGGGGTCTTATCAGCCCCAGCATTTT
TRBV7-2	-	TRBJ2-5	-	CASSLNFLETQYF	TGTGCCAGCAGCTTAAATTTTCTGGAGACCCAGTACTTC
TRBV2	TRBD2	TRBJ2-5	-	CASSEFSSGRETQYF	TGTGCCAGCAGTGAATTTTCTAGCGGGAGAGAGACCCAGTACTTC
TRBV11-2	TRBD1	TRBJ1-2	-	CAGSLEGGGNYGYTF	TGTGCCGGCAGCTTAGAAGGAGGGGGCAACTATGGCTACACCTTC
TRBV7-2	TRBD1	TRBJ2-7	-	CASSLAGTGQYEQYF	TGTGCCAGCAGCTTAGCGGGGACAGGGCAATACGAGCAGTACTTC
TRBV27	-	TRBJ2-1	few	CASSPTGERLELGKYNEQFF	TGTGCCAGCAGTCCAACCGGGGAGAGACTAGAATTGGGCAAATACAATGAGCAGTTCTTC
TRBV12-3/TRBV12-4	-	TRBJ1-4	many	CASSPGSWGNEKLFF	TGTGCCAGCAGTCCAGGGTCGTGGGGAAATGAAAAACTGTTTTTT
TRBV19	-	TRBJ1-5	many	CASSITGTSNQPQHF	TGTGCCAGTAGTATCACGGGGACGAGCAATCAGCCCCAGCATTTT
TRBV12-3/TRBV12-4	-	TRBJ1-1	many	CASSPVNRVNTEAFF	TGTGCCAGCAGTCCCGTTAACCGGGTGAACACTGAAGCTTTCTTT
TRBV12-3/TRBV12-4	-	TRBJ1-1	few	CASSFEGVRNTEAFF	TGTGCCAGCAGTTTTGAGGGGGTAAGGAACACTGAAGCTTTCTTT
TRBV2	TRBD1	TRBJ1-2	-	CASSKGTGNGYTF	TGTGCCAGCAGCAAAGGGACAGGGAATGGCTACACCTTC
TRBV30	TRBD1	TRBJ2-5	many	CACTGTAQETQYF	TGTGCCTGTACCGGGACAGCCCAAGAGACCCAGTACTTC
TRBV12-3/TRBV12-4	TRBD1	TRBJ1-1	-	CASIRQGAPWGEAFF	TGTGCCAGCATCAGACAGGGGGCGCCTTGGGGGGAAGCTTTCTTT
TRBV6-1	-	TRBJ1-1	-	CASSPSGYGNTEAFF	TGTGCCAGCAGTCCATCAGGGTACGGGAACACTGAAGCTTTCTTT
TRBV9	TRBD1	TRBJ1-1	few	CASSARDRVSTEASF	TGTGCCAGCAGCGCCCGGGACAGGGTTTCCACTGAAGCTTCCTTT
TRBV6-2/TRBV6-3	-	TRBJ2-7	few	CASSYSKEQYF	TGTGCCAGCAGTTACTCGAAAGAGCAGTACTTC
TRBV5-6	-	TRBJ2-7	once	CASSLRSGNPYEQYF	TGTGCCAGCAGCTTAAGATCAGGGAACCCCTACGAGCAGTACTTC
TRBV2	-	TRBJ2-2	many	CASSVKQLLGELFF	TGTGCCAGCAGTGTAAAACAGCTTCTCGGGGAGCTGTTTTTT
TRBV30	-	TRBJ2-7	few	CTWGGTAGNHEQYF	TGTACCTGGGGAGGGACAGCCGGGAACCACGAGCAGTACTTC
TRBV11-2	-	TRBJ2-3	few	CASSGPIGEPYTQYF	TGTGCCAGCAGCGGACCTATTGGGGAACCTTATACGCAGTATTTT
TRBV7-9	-	TRBJ1-5	few	CASSSWDQPQHF	TGTGCCAGCAGCTCGTGGGATCAGCCCCAGCATTTT
TRBV12-3/TRBV12-4	TRBD2	TRBJ2-7	few	CASSQSSGDRHEQYF	TGTGCCAGCAGCCAAAGTAGCGGGGACCGGCACGAGCAGTACTTC
TRBV9	TRBD1	TRBJ1-2	many	CASSTEQGNGYTF	TGTGCCAGCAGCACCGAACAGGGGAACGGCTACACCTTC
TRBV5-1	TRBD2	TRBJ2-5	-	CASSLGLAGELRETQYF	TGCGCCAGCAGCTTGGGACTAGCGGGAGAGCTAAGAGAGACCCAGTACTTC
TRBV12-3/TRBV12-4	-	TRBJ1-1	many	CASSFHTEAFF	TGTGCCAGCAGTTTCCACACTGAAGCTTTCTTT
TRBV14	-	TRBJ2-6	few	CASSQLPGHKRGANVLTF	TGTGCCAGCAGCCAATTGCCCGGGCATAAAAGGGGGGCCAACGTCCTGACTTTC
TRBV7-2	-	TRBJ1-6	many	CASREFRNSPLHF	TGTGCCAGCAGGGAGTTTCGTAATTCACCCCTCCACTTT
TRBV5-1	TRBD2	TRBJ2-7	-	CASSPRGVDEQYF	TGCGCCAGCAGCCCCCGGGGGGTCGACGAGCAGTACTTC
TRBV5-1	TRBD2	TRBJ2-7	-	CASSPGLARDEQYF	TGCGCCAGCAGCCCGGGACTAGCGAGGGACGAGCAGTACTTC
TRBV2	TRBD1	TRBJ2-7	-	CASSRLPGQGAANPYEQYF	TGTGCCAGCAGCAGACTCCCGGGACAGGGGGCCGCAAACCCCTACGAGCAGTACTTC
TRBV27	-	TRBJ1-5	many	CASSFVGLFGDPRNQPQHF	TGTGCCAGCAGTTTTGTTGGCCTCTTCGGGGACCCTAGGAATCAGCCCCAGCATTTT
TRBV6-2/TRBV6-3	-	TRBJ2-2	once	CASSWTRTGSGELFF	TGTGCCAGCAGTTGGACTCGAACGGGGAGCGGGGAGCTGTTTTTT
TRBV20-1	-	TRBJ2-7	many	CSASWARSSYEQYF	TGCAGTGCTTCATGGGCTCGAAGCTCCTACGAGCAGTACTTC
TRBV6-5	-	TRBJ2-7	-	CASSYSIGDWGSSYEQYF	TGTGCCAGCAGTTACTCGATCGGAGATTGGGGGAGCTCCTACGAGCAGTACTTC
TRBV28	TRBD1	TRBJ2-2	-	CASSFPTGGDDTGELFF	TGTGCCAGCAGTTTCCCTACAGGGGGCGACGACACCGGGGAGCTGTTTTTT